This T cell receptor (beta chain) was captured in a study of radiation and T cells in renal cell carcinoma. Study details: Nephrectomy followed 15 Gy stereotactic body radiation by 4 weeks. Study-wide findings and caveats: In blood, top tumor clones expanded by 2 weeks, shrinking by 4.

On this clone: As yet, its antigen is unknown. Additional DNA sequences in this sample encode the identical CDR3.

This CDR3 comprises 12 residues. The V gene's germline CDR1 is SGHTA and CDR2 FQGNSA. V shed 3 bases and J shed 1 base, with 4 bases lying between them. The time point denotes: blood 2 weeks post-SBRT. Treatment defined: 15 Gy SBRT to primary tumor, nephrectomy 4 weeks later. Clear cell pathology was present in this patient's renal cell carcinoma. The table came from immunoSEQ multiplex PCR; TCRdb's copy has only in-frame clones and leaves some out. The sample holds some 120,000 clones; about 81% are singletons and the top ten take under 2.5%. The starting material was blood, obtained from a patient whose treatment included radiotherapy and nephrectomy. The TCR comes from a woman aged 55-69 years with renal cell carcinoma. The V call is TRBV7-2, the J call TRBJ2-7; D not certain. The CDR3 DNA reads TGTGCCAGCAGCTTGGGATCCTACGAGCAGTACTTC. Translated, it gives CASSLGSYEQYF.